The entry below describes one T cell receptor (beta chain). Antigen unknown. This sample is part of a study of T cells expressing NK-cell markers. Turning to the study itself: The authors sequenced eight donors, of whom seven were HCMV-seropositive and one was seronegative.

After re-calling the 5' RACE reads, TCRdb lists one entry per CDR3 protein, DNA absent. This sample's table has some 390,000 distinct CDR3 sequences. Notes on the study in general: The study found these clonotypes also leading the CD3+CD56-NKG2C+ fraction in several donors. Over 5 donors carried dominant NKG2C+ clonotypes that made up roughly 1.0-8% of their CD8+ T cells. Expanded clones of NKG2C+ T cells had an unclear HCMV specificity.

The CDR3 totals 12 residues. Germline CDR1 is ENHRY and CDR2 is SYGVKD. Specimen: blood T cells: a sorted CD56 or NKG2C T cell subset, CD4+ or CD8+ T cells, or bulk PBMC T cells (not recorded which). The V gene is TRBV10-3, the J gene TRBJ1-1; without DNA, the TCRdb call of TRBD1 cannot be checked. This receptor was taken from a woman between 50 and 59 years old in good health. CDR3 protein: CAIRPGQGNAFF.